What follows are 3 T cell receptor beta chains derived from one specimen sequenced in a study of cytomegalovirus exposure and HLA in healthy donors. Both 60 Vbeta primers and 13 Jbeta primers went into the PCR. The data were produced by immunoSEQ multiplex PCR, yet TCRdb's version contains in-frame clones alone and is incomplete. The sample carries roughly 170,000 clones, 80% recorded once. The specimen sequenced was PBMCs. All receptors derive from a man aged 25 to 40 in good health and CMV-seronegative.

This clone appeared a few times. The chain is built from TRBV7-2 and TRBJ1-3; D might be TRBD1 (6 bases). Germline values: CDR1 SGHTA, CDR2 FQGNSA. This CDR3 has 14 amino acids. Trimming left V 4 bases short and J 4 bases short, with 11 bases between. The CDR3 DNA follows: TGTGCCAGCAGCTCCGGGACATCAGGAAACACCATATATTTT. Its protein is CASSSGTSGNTIYF.

J is TRBJ2-2 and V is TRBV10-1; TRBD2 matches at 7 bases. Germline values: CDR1 WNHNN, CDR2 SYGVQD (reference sequence). The CDR3 totals 15 residues. V shed 6 bases, J shed 8 bases, and the junction held 12 bases outside the gene matches. The CDR3 sequence is CASSNGVLATGELFF. Written as DNA, the CDR3 is TGCGCCAGCAGCAACGGGGTACTAGCGACTGGGGAGCTGTTTTTT.

V usage is TRBV7-2 and J usage is TRBJ2-2, with D perhaps TRBD1 (6 bases). CDR1 is SGHTA and CDR2 is FQGNSA in the germline V gene. The CDR3 is 14 amino acids. The V end was cut by 5 bases, the J end by 6 bases, with 13 bases between. This CDR3 reads CASSRDMGPGELFF. Written as DNA, the CDR3 is TGTGCCAGCAGCCGGGACATGGGACCCGGGGAGCTGTTTTTT.